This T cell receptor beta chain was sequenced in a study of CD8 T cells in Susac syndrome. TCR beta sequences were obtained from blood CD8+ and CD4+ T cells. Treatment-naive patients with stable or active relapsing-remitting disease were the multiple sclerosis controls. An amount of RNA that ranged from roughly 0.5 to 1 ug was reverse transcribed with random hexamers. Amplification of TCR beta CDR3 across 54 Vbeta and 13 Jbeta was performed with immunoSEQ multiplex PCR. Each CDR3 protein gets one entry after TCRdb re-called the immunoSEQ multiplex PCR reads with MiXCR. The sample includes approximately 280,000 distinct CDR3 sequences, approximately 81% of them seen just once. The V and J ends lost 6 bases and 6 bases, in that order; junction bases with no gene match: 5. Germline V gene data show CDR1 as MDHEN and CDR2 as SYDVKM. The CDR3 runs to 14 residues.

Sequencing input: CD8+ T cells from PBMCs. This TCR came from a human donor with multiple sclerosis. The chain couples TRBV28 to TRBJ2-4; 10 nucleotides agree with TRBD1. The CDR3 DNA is TGTGCCAGCAGGCCGACAGGGGGCCTAAACATTCAGTACTTC. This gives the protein CASRPTGGLNIQYF.